The 15 T cell receptor beta chains given below trace back to one sample, sequenced in a study of radiotherapy plus CTLA-4 blockade in lung cancer. Sequenced by immunoSEQ multiplex PCR; TCRdb stores in-frame clones only, minus some. The sample gives around 82,000 clones, about 84% of which show up once; 0.79% is in the top ten. Source: peripheral blood, taken from a patient treated with radiotherapy plus ipilimumab. The receptors were sampled from a human donor with non-small cell lung cancer who had stable disease on radiotherapy plus ipilimumab.

The V gene is TRBV6-1, the J gene TRBJ2-3; D not resolved. Looked up from germline, CDR1 is MNHNS and CDR2 is SASEGT. Deletions cut 3 bases from V and 2 bases from J, with 6 bases between. The CDR3 spans 13 residues. DNA for the CDR3: TGTGCCAGCAGTGAGTACTACACAGATACGCAGTATTTT. It codes for CASSEYYTDTQYF.

The rearrangement uses TRBV5-4 and TRBJ1-3, with D unclear. The V gene's germline CDR1 is SGHNT and CDR2 YYREEE (reference sequence). The CDR3 length is 17 residues. Trimming took off 0 bases at V and 0 bases at J, with 13 bases between the two ends. CDR3 region: CASSLAAPSNSGNTIYF. The CDR3 nucleotides read TGTGCCAGCAGCTTGGCTGCCCCGTCCAACTCTGGAAACACCATATATTTT.

The chain combines TRBV5-4 with TRBJ2-5; 8 nucleotides match TRBD2. The CDR3 length is 15 residues. The V segment lost 3 bases and the J segment 4 bases; nucleotides outside the gene matches: 8. Looked up from germline, CDR1 is SGHNT and CDR2 is YYREEE (reference sequence). The CDR3: CASSSSGAGVETQYF. The DNA of the CDR3 is TGTGCCAGCAGCTCCTCGGGAGCGGGAGTAGAGACCCAGTACTTC.

The chain links TRBV25-1 to TRBJ2-1; the match to TRBD2 covers 13 bases. The CDR3 contains 16 residues. V gave up 5 bases and J gave up 9 bases; unmatched junction bases: 10. Germline V gene lookup returns CDR1 MGHDK and CDR2 SYGVNS. CDR3 in DNA: TGTGCCAGCAGTTTGGGACTAGCGGGATTGGGGAGTGAGCAGTTCTTC. Amino acids: CASSLGLAGLGSEQFF.

The rearrangement joins TRBV5-1 to TRBJ1-1; D is undetermined. The CDR3 covers 13 residues. From germline, CDR1 is SGHRS and CDR2 YFSETQ. The ends were cut back, 3 bases at V and 1 base at J, with 7 bases in the middle. CDR3 sequence (DNA): TGCGCCAGCAGCTCGGGTCCGAACACTGAAGCTTTCTTT. Its protein product is CASSSGPNTEAFF. The full variable domain, in which reference TRBV5-1 and TRBJ1-1 provide the parts outside the CDR3, is KAGVTQTPRYLIKTRGQQVTLSCSPISGHRSVSWYQQTPGQGLQFLFEYFSETQRNKGNFPGRFSGRQFSNSRSEMNVSTLELGDSALYLCASSSGPNTEAFFGQGTRLTVV.

The chain has TRBV5-6 and TRBJ1-1, with a weak D call TRBD1 (6 bases). V gave up 1 base and J gave up 1 base, with 8 bases separating them. The germline CDR1 and CDR2 sequences are SGHDT and YYEEEE. There are 14 residues in the CDR3. The CDR3 sequence is CASSLSGANTEAFF. As DNA, the CDR3 is TGTGCCAGCAGCTTGTCAGGGGCGAACACTGAAGCTTTCTTT.

This clone was detected once. The chain employs TRBV11-1 and TRBJ2-7; either TRBD1 or TRBD2 may supply D (5 bases each). Germline CDR1 SGHAT, CDR2 FQDESV (reference sequence). CDR3 length equals 16 residues. V dropped 5 bases and J dropped 7 bases, with 24 bases sitting between them. The chain's CDR3 is CASSRIPGPSVIEQYF. The CDR3 DNA reads as TGTGCCAGCAGCCGGATCCCGGGACCGTCCGTTATAGAGCAGTACTTC. The full variable domain, with the rest looked up from reference TRBV11-1 and TRBJ2-7, is EAEVAQSPRYKITEKSQAVAFWCDPISGHATLYWYRQILGQGPELLVQFQDESVVDDSQLPKDRFSAERLKGVDSTLKIQPAELGDSAMYLCASSRIPGPSVIEQYFGPGTRLTVT.

This chain links TRBV7-2 with TRBJ2-7; D perhaps matches TRBD2 (5 bases). The CDR3 covers 12 residues. Germline V gene sequence: CDR1 SGHTA, CDR2 FQGNSA. Trimming left V 8 bases short and J 2 bases short, with 10 bases between. CDR3 sequence reads: CASGLLAYEQYF. DNA for the CDR3: TGTGCCAGCGGACTCTTGGCCTACGAGCAGTACTTC.

This clone has just a few counts. This sequence joins TRBV28 and TRBJ1-5; TRBD1 agrees at 11 bases. This CDR3 spans 13 amino acids. Germline lookup yields CDR1 MDHEN and CDR2 SYDVKM. The V gene end was trimmed by 8 bases and the J gene end by 7 bases; junction bases not matched to a gene: 4. The chain's CDR3 is CASGDRGKQPQHF. The DNA of the CDR3 is TGTGCCAGCGGGGACAGGGGGAAGCAGCCCCAGCATTTT.

V is TRBV6-5 and J is TRBJ1-2; D is unresolved. The CDR3 has 14 amino acids. Germline loops: CDR1 MNHEY, CDR2 SVGAGI. V gave up 5 bases and J gave up 8 bases, with 18 bases separating them. In DNA, the CDR3 is TGTGCCAGCAGTACCGGGCCCCTCGGAATGGGCTACACCTTC. It is translated as CASSTGPLGMGYTF.

This sequence joins TRBV5-6 and TRBJ2-5; the D gene is possibly TRBD1 (6 bases). Per the germline V gene, CDR1 is SGHDT and CDR2 is YYEEEE. V was clipped by 4 bases and J by 5 bases, with 12 bases between them. This CDR3 contains 13 residues. The CDR3 sequence: CASSPQGFETQYF. The CDR3 region has the DNA TGTGCCAGCAGCCCACAGGGTTTCGAGACCCAGTACTTC.

This clone appeared a few times. This chain connects TRBV6-1 to TRBJ1-2; D is perhaps TRBD1 (6 bases). The ends were cut back, 6 bases at V and 4 bases at J, with 18 bases in the middle. This CDR3 comprises 15 residues. CDR1 and CDR2 (germline): MNHNS, SASEGT. CDR3 in DNA: TGTGCCAGCAGGGATTTGGGCGGCAGGGGCTATGGCTACACCTTC. Its protein is CASRDLGGRGYGYTF.

V and J are TRBV30 and TRBJ1-6; D perhaps matches TRBD1 (5 bases). Trimming left V 2 bases short and J 7 bases short, with 12 bases between. CDR1 is GTSNPN and CDR2 is SVGIG in the germline V gene (reference sequence). The CDR3 is 14 amino acids. The CDR3 region is CAWSLLGLNSPLHF. The CDR3 nucleotides are TGTGCCTGGAGTCTCCTGGGGCTAAATTCACCCCTCCACTTT.

The chain carries TRBV25-1 and TRBJ1-2, with 7 positions matching TRBD1. The V segment lost 3 bases and the J segment 5 bases; nucleotides outside the gene matches: 6. This CDR3 has 14 residues. CDR1 MGHDK and CDR2 SYGVNS come from the germline V gene. CDR3 DNA sequence: TGTGCCAGCAGTGACGCCGGGACAGCTTATGGCTACACCTTC. Translation gives CASSDAGTAYGYTF.

The chain is built from TRBV18 and TRBJ2-6, with a tentative D call TRBD1 (6 bases). V gave up 3 bases and J gave up 2 bases, with 11 bases separating them. CDR1 is KGHSH and CDR2 is LQKENI in the germline V gene. CDR3 length equals 16 residues. The CDR3 here is CASSPRGSPGANVLTF. In nucleotides, the CDR3 is TGTGCCAGCTCACCGAGGGGGAGCCCTGGGGCCAACGTCCTGACTTTC.